This T cell receptor (beta chain) was identified in a study of blood T cell repertoires in COVID-19. Study-level background: Material from acute and convalescent COVID-19 was sourced from the United States, Italy and Spain.

Libraries were prepared by immunoSEQ multiplex PCR; TCRdb keeps only in-frame clonotypes and omits some of them. The sample contains 150,000 to 200,000 clones, less than 85% of which appear only once. CDR3 length equals 15 residues. Trimming took 4 bases from V and 4 from J; bases not matched to a gene: 10. Germline loops: CDR1 SGHDN, CDR2 FVKESK. The sample comprised peripheral blood. The J gene is TRBJ2-7, the V gene TRBV14; 7 bases are shared with TRBD2. The TCR sequence derives from a woman of 80 years or more with acute or convalescent COVID-19. The CDR3 nucleotides are TGTGCCAGCAGCCCCCTGGGCGGGAGCGGGTACGAGCAGTACTTC. Its translation is CASSPLGGSGYEQYF.